These 19 T cell receptor beta chains were sequenced from one sample in a study of graft-versus-host responses after intestinal transplantation. Profiled with immunoSEQ multiplex PCR; TCRdb holds only in-frame clones, not every one. The sample includes about 70,000 clones, around 90% of them seen just once. No antigen has been assigned to these receptors. The sequences come from unstimulated CD8+ T cells sorted from spleen or lymph node cells, collected before transplant. Every receptor here comes from a human donor who was the organ donor for an intestinal transplant.

The chain has TRBV7-2 and TRBJ1-3, with TRBD1 identical over 7 bases. Unmatched junction bases numbered 6, after V lost 1 base and J lost 0 bases. The CDR3 extends over 17 amino acids. The germline gives CDR1 SGHTA, CDR2 FQGNSA. The CDR3 DNA follows: TGTGCCAGCAGCTTAGAAGGGACAGTTCTCTCTGGAAACACCATATATTTT. Its protein is CASSLEGTVLSGNTIYF.

The genes are TRBV30 and TRBJ2-2, with TRBD1 identical over 11 bases. V trimming: 2 bases; J trimming: 6 bases; junction bases outside the gene matches: 5. The CDR3 extends over 15 amino acids. In germline, CDR1 is GTSNPN, CDR2 SVGIG (reference sequence). The CDR3 nucleotides read TGTGCCTGGAGTTGGACAGGGGGCGCCCCCGGGGAGCTGTTTTTT. Translating gives CAWSWTGGAPGELFF. Supplemented by reference TRBV30 and TRBJ2-2, the full variable domain reads SQTIHQWPATLVQPVGSPLSLECTVEGTSNPNLYWYRQAAGRGLQLLFYSVGIGQISSEVPQNLSASRPQDRQFILSSKKLLLSDSGFYLCAWSWTGGAPGELFFGEGSRLTVL.

The chain joins TRBV9 to TRBJ2-3, with D perhaps TRBD2 (5 bases). The germline gives CDR1 SGDLS, CDR2 YYNGEE. The CDR3 sequence is 16 residues long. V was shortened by 4 bases and J by 0 bases, with 15 bases between the two germline ends. The CDR3 nucleotides are TGTGCCAGCAGCCCTGGGAGCGGCTCTAGCACAGATACGCAGTATTTT. Encoded protein: CASSPGSGSSTDTQYF. The variable domain in full, with the rest retrieved from reference TRBV9 and TRBJ2-3, is DSGVTQTPKHLITATGQRVTLRCSPRSGDLSVYWYQQSLDQGLQFLIQYYNGEERAKGNILERFSAQQFPDLHSELNLSSLELGDSALYFCASSPGSGSSTDTQYFGPGTRLTVL.

The V gene is TRBV28, the J gene TRBJ1-4; D unclear. CDR1 is MDHEN and CDR2 is SYDVKM in the germline V gene. V shed 4 bases and J shed 11 bases, with 32 bases lying between them. CDR3 length: 19 residues. This chain's CDR3 is CASSSGRTWKVRRANKLFF. In DNA, the CDR3 is TGTGCCAGCAGTTCCGGCAGAACGTGGAAGGTTCGGAGGGCTAATAAACTGTTTTTT.

This clone was counted a few times. The genes are TRBV7-9 and TRBJ1-5; 7 nucleotides match TRBD1. CDR3 length equals 15 residues. V lost 1 base to trimming and J lost 1 base; unmatched junction nucleotides: 1. Per the germline V gene, CDR1 is SEHNR and CDR2 is FQNEAQ (reference sequence). In nucleotides, the CDR3 is TGTGCCAGCAGCTTAGAGACAGGGAGCAATCAGCCCCAGCATTTT. Its protein product is CASSLETGSNQPQHF.

The chain combines TRBV7-6 with TRBJ1-4; D is perhaps TRBD1 (6 bases). CDR3 size: 16 residues. V was clipped by 4 bases and J by 6 bases, with 18 bases between them. Germline V CDR1 and CDR2: SGHVS, FNYEAQ. CDR3 in DNA: TGTGCCAGCAGCTCCTCGTCGTACAGGGCGGATGAAAAACTGTTTTTT. It is translated as CASSSSSYRADEKLFF.

The chain employs TRBV27 and TRBJ1-1, with unresolved D. Trimming cost V 8 bases and J 1 base, with 14 bases left between them. Germline V gene data show CDR1 as MNHEY and CDR2 as SMNVEV (reference sequence). This CDR3 contains 14 residues. The CDR3 spells CASGSSGENTEAFF. The CDR3 region has the DNA TGTGCCAGCGGGTCCTCCGGGGAGAACACTGAAGCTTTCTTT.

This clone showed up just once. The J gene is TRBJ1-5, the V gene TRBV6-1; no clear D. V was pared by 3 bases and J by 4 bases, with 16 bases between. This CDR3 region has 16 residues. The germline CDR1 and CDR2 sequences are MNHNS and SASEGT. The CDR3 protein is CASSERAPTNNQPQHF. CDR3 bases: TGTGCCAGCAGTGAGAGGGCCCCTACTAATAATCAGCCCCAGCATTTT.

The chain has TRBV6-1 and TRBJ2-3; D is possibly TRBD1 (6 bases). The germline V gene encodes CDR1 MNHNS and CDR2 SASEGT. V lost 3 bases and J lost 5, with 9 bases in between. The CDR3 is 13 amino acids. The CDR3 loop is CASSEIGGDTQYF. In DNA, the CDR3 is TGTGCCAGCAGTGAGATAGGGGGAGATACGCAGTATTTT.

This rearrangement joins TRBV6-5 to TRBJ2-1; perhaps TRBD2 as D (7 bases). Trimming cost V 0 bases and J 6 bases, with 9 bases left between them. Germline V gene sequence: CDR1 MNHEY, CDR2 SVGAGI. The CDR3 is 14 amino acids. Here the CDR3 reads CASSYSRGGNEQFF. In DNA form, the CDR3 reads TGTGCCAGCAGTTACTCGAGGGGGGGCAATGAGCAGTTCTTC.

J is TRBJ1-4 and V is TRBV2; 11 bases map to TRBD1. This CDR3 region has 13 residues. The V gene's germline CDR1 is SNHLY and CDR2 FYNNEI. V was clipped by 9 bases and J by 8 bases; unmatched bases: 5. The CDR3 reads CARKDRGQEKLFF. The CDR3 DNA is TGTGCCAGAAAGGACAGGGGGCAAGAAAAACTGTTTTTT.

This clone has only one observation. The chain uses TRBV27 and TRBJ2-7; weak D call: TRBD1 (6 bases). CDR1 MNHEY and CDR2 SMNVEV come from the germline V gene (reference sequence). This CDR3 has 14 amino acids. CDR3 sequence reads: CASSFDGGSSEQYV. Here the CDR3 DNA reads TGTGCCAGCAGTTTCGATGGGGGCTCCTCCGAGCAGTACGTC.

This rearrangement joins TRBV27 to TRBJ2-2, with D uncertain. Germline V gene data show CDR1 as MNHEY and CDR2 as SMNVEV (reference sequence). The CDR3 spans 14 residues. Trimming removed 7 bases at V and 0 bases at J, with 9 bases between. CDR3 in DNA: TGTGCCAGCAAATACTCAACGAACACCGGGGAGCTGTTTTTT. This translates into CASKYSTNTGELFF.

V is TRBV4-1 and J is TRBJ2-5; D remains ambiguous. Trimming left V 0 bases short and J 1 base short, with 15 bases between. The CDR3 runs to 17 residues. Germline lookup yields CDR1 MGHRA and CDR2 YSYEKL. The DNA for the CDR3 is TGCGCCAGCAGCCAAGATCTAGTATGGCTGGGCCAAGAGACCCAGTACTTC. This translates into CASSQDLVWLGQETQYF.

This clone was detected only once. The chain joins TRBV7-2 to TRBJ2-1, with TRBD2 identical over 14 bases. Germline CDR1 reads SGHTA; CDR2 reads FQGNSA. With 3 bases clipped from V and 4 bases from J, the junction kept 8 bases outside the gene matches. The CDR3 extends over 18 amino acids. For the CDR3, the DNA is TGTGCCAGCAGCTTCGAAGCCAGACTAGCGGGGGGGTACAATGAGCAGTTCTTC. Protein product: CASSFEARLAGGYNEQFF.

The chain recombines TRBV6-4 with TRBJ2-2; D is perhaps TRBD1 (6 bases). The CDR3 is 16 residues long. Trimming left V 8 bases short and J 0 bases short, with 16 bases between. Germline assignment: CDR1 MRHNA and CDR2 SNTAGT. The chain's CDR3 is CASADTGTTNTGELFF. The CDR3 bases are TGTGCCAGCGCTGATACAGGGACGACGAACACCGGGGAGCTGTTTTTT.

The V gene is TRBV11-2, the J gene TRBJ2-7; no firm D call. CDR1 and CDR2 (germline): SGHAT, FQNNGV. This CDR3 has 15 amino acids. V lost 1 base to trimming and J lost 5 bases, with 15 bases between them. The CDR3 nucleotides read TGTGCCAGCAGCTTAGGTGGCCCCAAAGGAGACGAGCAGTACGTC. Translating gives CASSLGGPKGDEQYV.

The chain uses TRBV27 and TRBJ1-4, with D maybe TRBD1 (6 bases). V was cut by 3 bases and J by 5 bases, with 10 bases left in between. The CDR3 is 14 residues long. Per germline, CDR1 MNHEY and CDR2 SMNVEV (reference sequence). This CDR3 reads CASSFTGQNEKLFF. CDR3 DNA: TGTGCCAGCAGTTTTACTGGACAGAATGAAAAACTGTTTTTT.

V is TRBV16 and J is TRBJ2-5, with 14 positions matching TRBD2. J gave up 5 bases and V 6 bases, and 14 bases lay outside the gene matches. The CDR3 loop spans 18 amino acids. Germline V gene sequence: CDR1 KGHSY, CDR2 FQNENV. CDR3 nucleotides: TGTGCCAGCAGTCCACTTTCCGCCGGGACTAGCGGGGGCGAGACCCAGTACTTC. Protein: CASSPLSAGTSGGETQYF.